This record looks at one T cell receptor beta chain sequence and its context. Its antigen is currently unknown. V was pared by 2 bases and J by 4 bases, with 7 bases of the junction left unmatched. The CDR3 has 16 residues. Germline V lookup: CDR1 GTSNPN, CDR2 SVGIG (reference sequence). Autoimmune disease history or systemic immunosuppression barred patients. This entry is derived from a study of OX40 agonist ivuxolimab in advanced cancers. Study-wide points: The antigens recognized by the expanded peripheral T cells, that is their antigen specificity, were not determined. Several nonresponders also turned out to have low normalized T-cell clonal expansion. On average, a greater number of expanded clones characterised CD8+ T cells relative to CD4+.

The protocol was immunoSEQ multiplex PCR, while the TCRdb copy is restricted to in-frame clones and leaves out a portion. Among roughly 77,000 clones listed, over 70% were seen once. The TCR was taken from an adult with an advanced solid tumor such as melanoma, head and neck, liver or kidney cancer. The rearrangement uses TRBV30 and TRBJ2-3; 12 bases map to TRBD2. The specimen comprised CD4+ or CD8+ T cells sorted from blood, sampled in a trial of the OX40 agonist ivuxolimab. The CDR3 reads CAWSRTSGARADTQYF. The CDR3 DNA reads TGTGCCTGGAGTCGGACTAGCGGGGCGCGTGCAGATACGCAGTATTTT. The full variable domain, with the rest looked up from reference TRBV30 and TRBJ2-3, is SQTIHQWPATLVQPVGSPLSLECTVEGTSNPNLYWYRQAAGRGLQLLFYSVGIGQISSEVPQNLSASRPQDRQFILSSKKLLLSDSGFYLCAWSRTSGARADTQYFGPGTRLTVL.